This TCR beta chain was sequenced for a study of T cells in Graves' hyperthyroidism and ophthalmopathy. The overall study: The authors collected peripheral blood at initial diagnosis, before any treatment.

Study-wide findings and caveats: Blood shared most expanded thyroid clonotypes above 0.001.

The J segment lost 3 bases and the V segment lost 0 bases, leaving 6 bases of the junction unmatched. CDR3 size: 16 residues. CDR1 MNHEY and CDR2 SVGAGI come from the germline V gene. The sample holds a few counts of this clonotype. Its antigen is unknown. Amplified TCR beta CDR3 regions derived from RNA transcripts. The HTBI primer set was used in a first-round RT-PCR of the TCR CDR3. TCRdb called the multiplex PCR reads again in MiXCR, with one record for every CDR3 protein. Among a few hundred thousand distinct CDR3 sequences, roughly 15% were seen once, and the ten largest hold around 3.3%. The chain couples TRBV6-5 to TRBJ2-7, with 9 nucleotides matching TRBD1. This TCR was recovered from a woman aged 40 to 50 with Graves' ophthalmopathy. What was sequenced was blood. CDR3 in amino acids: CASSYSWGQGGYEQYF. For the CDR3, the DNA is TGTGCCAGCAGTTACTCATGGGGACAGGGTGGCTACGAGCAGTACTTC.